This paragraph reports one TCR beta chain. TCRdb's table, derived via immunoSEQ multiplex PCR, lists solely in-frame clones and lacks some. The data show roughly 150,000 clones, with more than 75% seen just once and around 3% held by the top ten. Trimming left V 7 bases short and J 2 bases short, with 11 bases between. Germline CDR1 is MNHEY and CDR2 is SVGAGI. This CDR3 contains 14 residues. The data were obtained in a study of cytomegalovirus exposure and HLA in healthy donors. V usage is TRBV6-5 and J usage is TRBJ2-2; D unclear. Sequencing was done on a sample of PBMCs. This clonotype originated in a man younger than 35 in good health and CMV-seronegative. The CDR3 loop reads CASKPSVNTGELFF. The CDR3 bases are TGTGCCAGCAAGCCCTCGGTAAACACCGGGGAGCTGTTTTTT.